Listed below are T cell receptor beta chains from one sample, sequenced in a study of OX40 agonist ivuxolimab in advanced cancers. The repertoire was sequenced with immunoSEQ multiplex PCR; TCRdb's copy has only in-frame clones and lacks some. The top ten hold 11% of the sample, which has just under 65,000 clones, approximately 90% seen once. Sequences were derived from CD4+ or CD8+ T cells sorted from blood, sampled in a trial of the OX40 agonist ivuxolimab. The receptors come from an adult with an advanced solid tumor such as melanoma, head and neck, liver or kidney cancer. CDR3s leave out the opening cysteine and the closing phenylalanine or tryptophan. Fields, in order: V gene, J gene, CDR3 length, clone size, CDR3 protein. The listing skips clone size in some rows; elsewhere it reads once, few, many or a size class.

TRBV7-9,TRBJ2-3,15,NA,ASSLALAGGPGDTQY
TRBV28,TRBJ1-2,10,NA,ASSDRGYGYT
TRBV5-8,TRBJ2-7,11,NA,ASRGTGTYEQY
TRBV25-1,TRBJ2-7,13,NA,ASSEYGQGEVAQY
TRBV9,TRBJ2-1,13,NA,ASSVRLAGYNEQF
TRBV28,TRBJ1-5,13,NA,ASSRDGNSNQPQH
TRBV29-1,TRBJ2-7,10,NA,SVVVRTYEQY
TRBV6-6,TRBJ1-5,13,NA,ASSPTTGGNQPQH
TRBV5-8,TRBJ2-7,11,NA,ASSRDRLYEQY
TRBV5-1,TRBJ2-3,13,NA,ASSLGGIRTDTQY
TRBV2,TRBJ2-7,11,medium-sized,ASSAGQAYEQY
TRBV27,TRBJ2-3,10,NA,ASTRLGDTQY
TRBV13,TRBJ2-5,16,once,ASSSFPGLAERQETQY
TRBV25-1,TRBJ2-5,14,few,AIPHPAGQGEQTQY
TRBV5-6,TRBJ2-7,13,NA,ASSRGSGGTYEQY
TRBV27,NA,12,once,ASSTTSAVYEQY
TRBV10-3,TRBJ1-6,13,NA,AIRRTDRNNSPLH
TRBV5-1,TRBJ2-1,9,NA,ASSLGSEQF
TRBV18,TRBJ1-5,13,NA,ASSPNRGQGQPQH
TRBV2,TRBJ1-6,15,once,ASSEALGTWKNSPLH
TRBV5-5,TRBJ1-1,12,NA,ASSLTTGNTEAF
TRBV28,TRBJ1-6,15,NA,ASRPGQGGSWGSPLH
TRBV5-1,TRBJ2-7,10,NA,ASSSDRVEQY
TRBV19,TRBJ1-2,12,NA,ASSMIPQSGGYT
TRBV2,TRBJ1-5,14,NA,ASGNRGWGVDQPQH
TRBV6-5,TRBJ1-2,10,NA,ASSYPGGSYT
TRBV7-6,TRBJ1-3,13,NA,ASSFEGIPGNTIY
TRBV6-5,TRBJ2-7,13,NA,ASSGPGQLAYEQY
TRBV19,TRBJ2-6,15,NA,ASSIGNTNSGANVLT
TRBV28,TRBJ1-1,14,NA,ASRRWAGGGDTEAF
TRBV6-1,TRBJ2-7,12,once,ASSIGDRGHEQY
TRBV7-9,TRBJ1-1,16,NA,ASSLGFGRDRGGTEAF
TRBV25-1,TRBJ2-3,12,NA,ASTHRKRRVTQY
TRBV7-9,TRBJ2-7,12,once,ASSLAGGSNEQY
TRBV7-9,TRBJ2-1,12,NA,ASSFDGAYNEQF